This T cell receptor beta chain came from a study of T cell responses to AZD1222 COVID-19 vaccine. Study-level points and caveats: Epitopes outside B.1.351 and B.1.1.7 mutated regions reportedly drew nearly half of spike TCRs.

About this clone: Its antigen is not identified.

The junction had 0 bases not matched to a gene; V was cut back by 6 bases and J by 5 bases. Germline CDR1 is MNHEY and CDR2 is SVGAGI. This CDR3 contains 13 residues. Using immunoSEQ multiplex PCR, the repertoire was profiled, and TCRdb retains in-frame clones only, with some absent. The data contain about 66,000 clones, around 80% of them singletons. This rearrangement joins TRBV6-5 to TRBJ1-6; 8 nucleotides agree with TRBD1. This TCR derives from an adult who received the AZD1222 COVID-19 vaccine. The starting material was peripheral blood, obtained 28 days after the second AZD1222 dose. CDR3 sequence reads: CASRDRDNSPLHF. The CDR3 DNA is TGTGCCAGCAGGGACAGGGATAATTCACCCCTCCACTTT.